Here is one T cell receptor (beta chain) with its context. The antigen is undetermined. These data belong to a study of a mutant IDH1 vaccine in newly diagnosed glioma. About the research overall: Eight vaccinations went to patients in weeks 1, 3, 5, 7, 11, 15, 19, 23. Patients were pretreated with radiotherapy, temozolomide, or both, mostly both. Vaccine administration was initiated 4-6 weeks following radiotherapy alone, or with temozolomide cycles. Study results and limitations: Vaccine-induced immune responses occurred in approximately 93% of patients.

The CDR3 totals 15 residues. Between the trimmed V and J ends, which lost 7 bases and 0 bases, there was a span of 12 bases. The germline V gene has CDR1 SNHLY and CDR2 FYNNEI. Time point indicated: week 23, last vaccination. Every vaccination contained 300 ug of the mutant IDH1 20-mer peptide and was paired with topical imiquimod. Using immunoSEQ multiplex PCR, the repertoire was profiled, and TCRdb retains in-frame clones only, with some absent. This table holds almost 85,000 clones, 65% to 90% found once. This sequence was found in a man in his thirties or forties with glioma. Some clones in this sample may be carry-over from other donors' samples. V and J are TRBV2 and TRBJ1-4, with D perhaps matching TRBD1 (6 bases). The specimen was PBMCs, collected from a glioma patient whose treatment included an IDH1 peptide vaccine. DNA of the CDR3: TGTGCCAGCACCCTAAGGACAGCAACTAATGAAAAACTGTTTTTT. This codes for CASTLRTATNEKLFF.